The present T cell receptor beta chain was sequenced within a study of cytomegalovirus exposure and HLA in healthy donors. Overall study: The 120 validation repertoires, a later analysis reported, used the same platform as the approximately 650 first-cohort repertoires. Study-level findings and limits: Across donors, most TCRs were seen rarely, yet some public ones were widespread. As was reported, the classifier diagnosed cytomegalovirus status with high specificity and sensitivity.

CDR1 and CDR2 from the germline V gene are SNHLY and FYNNEI. The CDR3 covers 13 residues. J lost 9 bases, V lost 11 bases, and 9 bases had no gene match. Only in-frame clones appear in the TCRdb table, and some are missing; sequencing was by immunoSEQ multiplex PCR. The repertoire consists of fewer than 60,000 clones, with 89% occurring once and the leading ten covering around 16%. About this clone itself: The antigen remains unidentified.

The chain has TRBV2 and TRBJ1-6, with 8 bases identical to TRBD1. The source is a woman younger than 30 in good health and CMV-seronegative. Sequenced: PBMCs. CDR3: CAGAQGAFSPLHF. Here the CDR3 DNA reads TGTGCCGGAGCCCAGGGGGCGTTTTCACCCCTCCACTTT.